This TCR beta chain was recorded in a study of metastatic and nonmetastatic thyroid tumors. Patients were all untreated before their thyroid surgery. TCRdb re-called clones via MiXCR from the PCR reads. The sample holds 20,000 or so clones; approximately 22% are singletons and the top ten take 12%. After removal of 0 bases from V and 4 bases from J, the junction contained 6 bases not matched to a gene. Per germline, CDR1 ENHRY and CDR2 SYGVKD. The CDR3 extends over 15 amino acids. This clone occurred a few times. The sequence came from a female donor with papillary thyroid cancer or a benign thyroid nodule (not recorded which). Some clones in this sample may be carry-over from other donors' samples. Sequenced: tumor tissue. This sequence joins TRBV10-3 and TRBJ2-7, with 7 bases lining up with TRBD2. The CDR3 protein is CAISESGRGTYEQYF. The CDR3 region has the DNA TGTGCCATCAGTGAGTCGGGGAGGGGAACGTACGAGCAGTACTTC.